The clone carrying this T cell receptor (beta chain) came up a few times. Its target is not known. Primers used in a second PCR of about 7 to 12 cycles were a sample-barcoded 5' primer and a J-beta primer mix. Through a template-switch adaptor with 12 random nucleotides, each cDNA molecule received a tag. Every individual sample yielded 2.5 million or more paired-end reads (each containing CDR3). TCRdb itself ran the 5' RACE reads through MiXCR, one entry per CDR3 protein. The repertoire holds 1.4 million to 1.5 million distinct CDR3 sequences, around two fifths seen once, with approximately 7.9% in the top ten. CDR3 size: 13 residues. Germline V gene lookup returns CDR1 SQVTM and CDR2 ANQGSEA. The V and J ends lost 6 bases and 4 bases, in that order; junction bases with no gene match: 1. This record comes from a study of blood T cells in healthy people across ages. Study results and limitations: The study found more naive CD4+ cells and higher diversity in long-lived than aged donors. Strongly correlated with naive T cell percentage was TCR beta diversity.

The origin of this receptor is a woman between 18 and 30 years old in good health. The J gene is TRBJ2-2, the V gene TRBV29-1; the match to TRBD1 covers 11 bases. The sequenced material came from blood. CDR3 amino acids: CSVGTGGTGELFF. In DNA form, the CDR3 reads TGCAGCGTAGGGACAGGGGGCACCGGGGAGCTGTTTTTT.